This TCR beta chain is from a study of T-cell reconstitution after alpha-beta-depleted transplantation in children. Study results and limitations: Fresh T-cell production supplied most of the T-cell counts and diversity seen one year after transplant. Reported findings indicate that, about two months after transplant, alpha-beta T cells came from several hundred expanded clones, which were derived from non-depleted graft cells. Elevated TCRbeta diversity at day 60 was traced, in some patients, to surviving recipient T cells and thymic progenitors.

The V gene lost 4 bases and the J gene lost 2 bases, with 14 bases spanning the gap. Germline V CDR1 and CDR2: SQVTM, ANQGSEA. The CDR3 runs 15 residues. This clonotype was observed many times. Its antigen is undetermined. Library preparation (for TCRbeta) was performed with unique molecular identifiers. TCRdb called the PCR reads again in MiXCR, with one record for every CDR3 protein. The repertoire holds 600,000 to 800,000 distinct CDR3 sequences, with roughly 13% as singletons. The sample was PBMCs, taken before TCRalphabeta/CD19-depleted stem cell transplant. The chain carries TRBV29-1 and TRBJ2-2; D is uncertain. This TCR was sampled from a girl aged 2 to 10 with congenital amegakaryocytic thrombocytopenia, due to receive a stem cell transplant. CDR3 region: CSVGPSVLNTGELFF. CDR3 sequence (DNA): TGCAGCGTTGGCCCCAGCGTGCTCAACACCGGGGAGCTGTTTTTT.